This T cell receptor (beta chain) is drawn from a study of blood T cell repertoires in COVID-19. Overall study context: The cDNA or gDNA used as material had been derived from T cells, B-cell-depleted T cells, or PBMCs.

This clone was observed a single time. In the source study's methods: Reference gene primer amplification yielded estimated nucleated cell counts. Here immunoSEQ multiplex PCR was the method, and the copy in TCRdb shows in-frame clones only, minus some. V, J and clone size were drawn from that table, and D and trimming were deduced from the DNA. The table lists about 54,000 clones, 91% of them singletons. V was cut by 3 bases and J by 4 bases, with 8 bases left in between. Germline V lookup: CDR1 SNHLY, CDR2 FYNNEI. The CDR3 is made up of 13 amino acids. V usage is TRBV2 and J usage is TRBJ2-3, with D perhaps matching TRBD2 (5 bases). The sample consisted of peripheral blood. The sequence derives from a woman aged 55 to 70 with active or convalescent COVID-19. The CDR3 here is CASSDSVADTQYF. CDR3 coding DNA: TGTGCCAGCAGTGATAGCGTGGCAGATACGCAGTATTTT.